One and the same sample provided the 17 T cell receptor beta chains below, sequenced in a study of human T cells and chemical hapten exposure. TCRdb called the RACE reads again in MiXCR, with one record for every CDR3 protein. Seen here are roughly 380,000 distinct CDR3 sequences, 4% to 6% observed once, and the top ten hold 2.6%. The time point denotes: pre-sensitization, week 0. Treatment reported: therapeutic diphenylcyclopropenone sensitization with weekly scalp DPC. The material sequenced was whole blood, taken in connection with sensitization to the hapten diphenylcyclopropenone (DPC). The receptors originated from a woman aged 45 to 65 with alopecia areata. Some clones in this sample may be carry-over from other donors' samples.

This clonotype has only one observation. The chain links TRBV20-1 to TRBJ1-5, with D unresolved. The V and J ends lost 5 bases and 0 bases respectively, with 11 bases between them. Germline V gene data show CDR1 as DFQATT and CDR2 as SNEGSKA (reference sequence). The CDR3 covers 14 residues. CDR3 residues: CSAPGVYSNQPQHF. The CDR3 region has the DNA TGCAGTGCTCCGGGAGTATATAGCAATCAGCCCCAGCATTTT.

This clonotype was recorded a few times. V gene TRBV7-2 combines with J gene TRBJ2-2, with D uncertain. Germline CDR1 reads SGHTA; CDR2 reads FQGNSA. The CDR3 is 15 residues long. V lost 1 base to trimming and J lost 0 bases, with 6 bases between them. CDR3 sequence (DNA): TGTGCCAGCAGCTTAGATCCAACGAACACCGGGGAGCTGTTTTTT. Protein sequence: CASSLDPTNTGELFF.

This clonotype was picked up many times. This chain links TRBV4-3 with TRBJ2-3; D gene ambiguous. The germline V gene encodes CDR1 LGHNA and CDR2 YSLEER. The V end lost 3 bases, the J end lost 0 bases, and 13 bases lay between the germline ends. The CDR3 loop spans 16 amino acids. CDR3 sequence reads: CASSQSNTPSTDTQYF. The CDR3 DNA is TGCGCCAGCAGCCAGAGTAATACCCCAAGCACAGATACGCAGTATTTT.

The chain carries TRBV24-1 and TRBJ2-1; 9 nucleotides match TRBD2. The germline gives CDR1 KGHDR, CDR2 SFDVKD. CDR3 length: 17 residues. V shed 0 bases and J 8 bases; nucleotides not matched to a gene: 10. CDR3 sequence (DNA): TGTGCCACCAGTGATTTGTCTCCTTCGGGACTAGCCTATGAGCAGTTCTTC. This encodes CATSDLSPSGLAYEQFF.

The chain employs TRBV5-6 and TRBJ2-6; 8 nucleotides match TRBD1. V shed 4 bases, J shed 2 bases, and the junction held 8 bases outside the gene matches. CDR3 length: 17 amino acids. Germline V gene data show CDR1 as SGHDT and CDR2 as YYEEEE. The CDR3 coding sequence is TGTGCCAGCAGCGGGACCAGGGGGCTGGCTGGGGCCAACGTCCTGACTTTC. This gives the protein CASSGTRGLAGANVLTF.

This clonotype has more than one count but fewer than ten. This chain connects TRBV12-5 to TRBJ2-7, with TRBD1 matching over 8 bases. The germline V gene has CDR1 LGHNT and CDR2 FRNRAP. Germline trimming cut 5 bases from V and 2 bases from J; bases unmatched to any gene: 11. The CDR3 loop spans 16 amino acids. The CDR3 reads CASGPTRQGRTYEQYF. CDR3 nucleotides: TGTGCTAGTGGTCCAACCCGACAGGGGAGGACCTACGAGCAGTACTTC.

This clonotype occurred a few times. The V call is TRBV11-2, the J call TRBJ1-2; D possibly corresponds to TRBD1 (5 bases). V was trimmed by 6 bases and J by 7 bases, leaving 15 bases between them. This CDR3 is 13 amino acids long. Germline V gives CDR1 SGHAT, CDR2 FQNNGV. This chain's CDR3 is CASSSGLAGGYTF. The CDR3 DNA reads TGTGCCAGCAGTTCAGGGTTAGCGGGTGGCTACACCTTC. Full variable domain (outside the CDR3, taken from reference TRBV11-2 and TRBJ1-2): EAGVAQSPRYKIIEKRQSVAFWCNPISGHATLYWYQQILGQGPKLLIQFQNNGVVDDSQLPKDRFSAERLKGVDSTLKIQPAKLEDSAVYLCASSSGLAGGYTFGSGTRLTVV.

The gene calls are TRBV10-3 and TRBJ2-3; 10 positions match TRBD2. With V trimmed by 4 bases and J by 1 base, 11 bases remained unmatched. This CDR3 contains 18 residues. Germline loops: CDR1 ENHRY, CDR2 SYGVKD. CDR3 bases: TGTGCCATCAGTGCGGGAGCGGGGGGGACCCGTGGCACAGATACGCAGTATTTT. It is translated as CAISAGAGGTRGTDTQYF.

This clonotype was picked up many times. The rearrangement links TRBV4-2 to TRBJ1-4, with no clear D. Per the germline V gene, CDR1 is LGHNA and CDR2 is YNFKEQ. V dropped 0 bases and J dropped 8 bases, with 13 bases sitting between them. The CDR3 contains 15 residues. The CDR3: CASSQDAPGKEKLFF. DNA for the CDR3: TGTGCCAGCAGCCAAGATGCGCCGGGGAAAGAAAAACTGTTTTTT.

This clonotype was detected a few times. The chain employs TRBV7-2 and TRBJ2-5, with D maybe TRBD1 (5 bases). CDR1 SGHTA and CDR2 FQGNSA come from the germline V gene. This CDR3 spans 13 amino acids. Trimming stripped 3 bases from V and 3 bases from J, with 8 bases between. CDR3 residues: CASSFGAEETQYF. CDR3 sequence (DNA): TGTGCCAGCAGCTTTGGGGCCGAAGAGACCCAGTACTTC.

This clonotype appeared a few times. The chain joins TRBV2 to TRBJ1-1; the match to TRBD1 covers 7 bases. Trimming took 9 bases from V and 5 from J; bases not matched to a gene: 6. Germline V gene lookup returns CDR1 SNHLY and CDR2 FYNNEI. The CDR3 is 12 residues long. The CDR3 sequence: CASGDSGTEAFF. CDR3 nucleotide sequence: TGTGCCAGTGGGGACAGTGGGACTGAAGCTTTCTTT.

This clonotype came up many times. The chain couples TRBV9 to TRBJ1-5; tentatively, D is TRBD1 (5 bases). The CDR3 runs 15 residues. Trimming took 4 bases from V and 3 from J, leaving 14 bases between them. Germline CDR1 SGDLS, CDR2 YYNGEE. The CDR3 DNA follows: TGTGCCAGCAGCACCACCGGGACCTACAATCAGCCCCAGCATTTT. It translates to CASSTTGTYNQPQHF.

At least ten counts were recorded for this clonotype. The V gene is TRBV29-1, the J gene TRBJ2-1; D gene unclear. There are 10 residues in the CDR3. Germline CDR1 and CDR2: SQVTM and ANQGSEA. V lost 6 bases, J lost 12 bases, and 12 bases lay in between. The CDR3 DNA sequence: TGCAGCGTCAGGTTTACGAGGCAGTTCTTC. It yields the protein CSVRFTRQFF.

This clonotype was detected ten times or more. The genes are TRBV5-1 and TRBJ1-1; no clear D. Trimming left V 4 bases short and J 2 bases short, with 15 bases between. The CDR3 loop spans 15 amino acids. Germline V gene sequence: CDR1 SGHRS, CDR2 YFSETQ. CDR3 amino acids: CASSARTAINTEAFF. The CDR3 DNA sequence: TGCGCCAGCAGCGCCCGGACCGCCATAAACACTGAAGCTTTCTTT.

Concerning this clonotype: One junction end disagrees with the germline gene, perhaps due to a read error. V gene TRBV7-8 combines with J gene TRBJ2-1, with D maybe TRBD1 (6 bases). The germline CDR1 and CDR2 sequences are SGHVS and FQNEAQ. The CDR3 is 15 amino acids. In DNA form, the CDR3 reads TGTGCCAGCAGCTTAACAGGGAGCTCCTCCAATGAGCAGTTCTTC. It codes for CASSLTGSSSNEQFF.

In its sample, this clonotype was seen many times. The V call is TRBV2, the J call TRBJ2-3; TRBD2 agrees at 7 bases. Germline assignment: CDR1 SNHLY and CDR2 FYNNEI. The CDR3 covers 13 residues. Losses at the gene ends were 8 bases for V and 2 bases for J; bases not matched to a gene: 4. This chain's CDR3 is CASGGDITDTQYF. The CDR3 DNA sequence: TGTGCCAGCGGGGGGGATATCACAGATACGCAGTATTTT.

This clonotype was recorded a few times. This chain connects TRBV5-1 to TRBJ1-1; no reliable D call. V gave up 3 bases and J gave up 2 bases, with 11 bases separating them. This CDR3 has 14 amino acids. CDR1 and CDR2 from the germline V gene are SGHRS and YFSETQ. CDR3 residues: CASSSLDGNTEAFF. The CDR3 DNA sequence: TGCGCCAGCAGCTCCCTGGATGGAAACACTGAAGCTTTCTTT.